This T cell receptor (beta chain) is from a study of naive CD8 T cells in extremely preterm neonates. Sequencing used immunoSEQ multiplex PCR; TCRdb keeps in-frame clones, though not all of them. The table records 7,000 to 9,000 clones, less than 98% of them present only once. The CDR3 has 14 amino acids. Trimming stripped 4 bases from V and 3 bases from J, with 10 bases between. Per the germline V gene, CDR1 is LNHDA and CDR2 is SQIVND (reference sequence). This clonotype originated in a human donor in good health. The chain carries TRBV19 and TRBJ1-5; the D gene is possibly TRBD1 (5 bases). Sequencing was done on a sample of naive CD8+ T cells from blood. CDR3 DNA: TGTGCCAGTAGTAAACCAGGGTACAATCAGCCCCAGCATTTT. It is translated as CASSKPGYNQPQHF.